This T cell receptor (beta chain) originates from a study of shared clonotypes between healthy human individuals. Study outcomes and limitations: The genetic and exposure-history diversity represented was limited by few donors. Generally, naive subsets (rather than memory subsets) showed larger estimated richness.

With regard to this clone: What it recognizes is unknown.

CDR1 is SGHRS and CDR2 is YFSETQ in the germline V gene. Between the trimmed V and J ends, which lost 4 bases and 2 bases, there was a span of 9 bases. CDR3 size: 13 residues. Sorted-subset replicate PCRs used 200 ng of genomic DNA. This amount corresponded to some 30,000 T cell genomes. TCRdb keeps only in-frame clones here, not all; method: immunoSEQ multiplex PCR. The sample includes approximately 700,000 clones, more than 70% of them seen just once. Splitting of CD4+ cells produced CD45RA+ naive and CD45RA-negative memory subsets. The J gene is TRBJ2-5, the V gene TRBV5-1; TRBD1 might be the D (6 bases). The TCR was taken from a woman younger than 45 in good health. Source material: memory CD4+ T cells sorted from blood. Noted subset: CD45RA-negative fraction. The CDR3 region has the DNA TGCGCCAGCAGCGAGGGACAACAAGAGACCCAGTACTTC. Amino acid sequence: CASSEGQQETQYF.